The clone carrying this T cell receptor beta chain is large within its sample. The antigen remains undetermined. The Oncomine TCR Beta short-read assay generated sequence data from the DNA of cultured CD4+ T cells. TCRdb re-called the PCR reads through MiXCR, storing one row per CDR3 protein. The table has some 770 distinct CDR3 sequences, 10% to 13% seen once. The CDR3 extends over 12 amino acids. The V gene lost 2 bases and the J gene lost 1 base, with 2 bases spanning the gap. Germline values: CDR1 MNHEY, CDR2 SVGEGT. Treatment meaning: approximately 10-day PBMC culture with coronavirus spike peptide pools or control peptides (ViraFEST assay). From the unexposed donor, CD4+ T cells were collected ahead of the COVID-19 pandemic (2011-2018). Cell culture was performed with a few million PBMCs per well in the presence of about 10 IU/ml IL-2 and 10 ug/ml peptide pools. This sample is part of a study of vaccination and CD4 T cells after COVID-19. General study points: Counts of SARS-CoV-2-reactive clonotypes had a median that went from approximately 21 to 40, a nonsignificant change.

The V gene is TRBV6-2 or TRBV6-3, the J gene TRBJ2-5; D gene unclear. The sequence derives from a human donor in good health. Material for sequencing was CD4+ T cells from blood, cultured in vitro. The DNA for the CDR3 is TGTGCCAGCAGTTACGGCCAAGAGACCCAGTACTTC. It yields the protein CASSYGQETQYF.